This T cell receptor (beta chain) was profiled in a study of control samples from healthy donors and cancer patients. The data were produced by immunoSEQ multiplex PCR, yet TCRdb's version contains in-frame clones alone and is incomplete. Of tens of thousands of clones listed, roughly nine tenths are singletons. This CDR3 is 16 amino acids long. The ends lost 6 bases at V and 0 bases at J; junction bases unmatched: 1. Germline V gene data show CDR1 as ENHRY and CDR2 as SYGVKD. The receptor comes from a woman between 50 and 59 years old with colorectal cancer. The sequenced sample consisted of PBMCs. This chain joins TRBV10-3 and TRBJ2-1, with 14 positions matching TRBD2. This CDR3 is CAIRGTSGSSYNEQFF. Written as DNA, the CDR3 is TGTGCCATCAGGGGGACTAGCGGGAGCTCCTACAATGAGCAGTTCTTC.